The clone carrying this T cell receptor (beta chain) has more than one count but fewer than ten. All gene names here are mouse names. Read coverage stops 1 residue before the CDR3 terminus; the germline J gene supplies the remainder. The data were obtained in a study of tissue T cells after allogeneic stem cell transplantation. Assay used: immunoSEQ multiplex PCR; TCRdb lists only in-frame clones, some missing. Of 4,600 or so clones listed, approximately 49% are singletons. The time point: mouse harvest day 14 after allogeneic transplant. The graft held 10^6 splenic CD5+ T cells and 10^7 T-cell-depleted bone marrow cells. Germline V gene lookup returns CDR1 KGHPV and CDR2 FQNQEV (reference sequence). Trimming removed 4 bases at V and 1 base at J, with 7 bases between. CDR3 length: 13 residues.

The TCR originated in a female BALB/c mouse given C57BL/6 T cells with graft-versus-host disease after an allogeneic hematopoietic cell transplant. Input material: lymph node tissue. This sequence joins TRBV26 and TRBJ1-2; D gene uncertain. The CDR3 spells CASSRYINSDYTF. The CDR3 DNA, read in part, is TGTGCCAGCAGTCGGTACATAAACTCCGACTACACC.